Following are 20 T cell receptor beta chains from one sample sequenced in a study of blood T cell repertoires in COVID-19. The data were produced by immunoSEQ multiplex PCR, yet TCRdb's version contains in-frame clones alone and is incomplete. Of 260,000 or so clones in the sample, around 88% are singletons; the top ten hold roughly 1.2%. Sequencing input: PBMCs or T cells enriched from blood (not recorded which). Every receptor here comes from a woman between 40 and 50 years old with acute COVID-19.

The chain couples TRBV10-3 to TRBJ1-4, with no clear D. The germline V gene encodes CDR1 ENHRY and CDR2 SYGVKD. The length of the CDR3 is 15 residues. V dropped 0 bases and J dropped 3 bases, with 8 bases sitting between them. The CDR3 bases are TGTGCCATCAGTGAGTCGCGAGGATCTAATGAAAAACTGTTTTTT. Amino acids: CAISESRGSNEKLFF.

V is TRBV2 and J is TRBJ1-2; D uncertain. There are 12 residues in the CDR3. From germline, CDR1 is SNHLY and CDR2 FYNNEI. V was shortened by 11 bases and J by 4 bases, with 14 bases between the two germline ends. The CDR3 here is CAREAGFYGYTF. The DNA of the CDR3 is TGTGCCCGTGAGGCGGGGTTCTATGGCTACACCTTC.

This clone was detected only a few times. The chain joins TRBV4-2 to TRBJ2-3; possibly TRBD2 for D (5 bases). The CDR3 covers 16 residues. Germline V CDR1 and CDR2: LGHNA, YNFKEQ. Deletions cut 4 bases from V and 1 base from J, with 15 bases between. The DNA of the CDR3 is TGTGCCAGCAGCCCCAGAGGGAACGTGCGCACAGATACGCAGTATTTT. Encoded protein: CASSPRGNVRTDTQYF.

J is TRBJ1-1 and V is TRBV5-1; 10 positions agree with TRBD1. The J segment lost 2 bases and the V segment lost 4 bases, leaving 8 bases of the junction unmatched. Germline V lookup: CDR1 SGHRS, CDR2 YFSETQ. The CDR3 runs to 16 residues. CDR3 nucleotide sequence: TGCGCCAGCAGCATTGGACAGGGGGTAGGAAACACTGAAGCTTTCTTT. Its protein product is CASSIGQGVGNTEAFF.

The chain has TRBV7-2 and TRBJ2-3; 9 bases are shared with TRBD2. V lost 0 bases to trimming and J lost 6 bases; unmatched junction nucleotides: 4. This CDR3 spans 15 amino acids. The germline V gene has CDR1 SGHTA and CDR2 FQGNSA. CDR3 amino acids: CASSLASGSWDTQYF. The DNA of the CDR3 is TGTGCCAGCAGCTTAGCTAGCGGGAGTTGGGATACGCAGTATTTT.

The J gene is TRBJ2-4, the V gene TRBV5-4, with D possibly being TRBD1 (6 bases). V dropped 4 bases and J dropped 0 bases, with 11 bases sitting between them. Germline CDR1 and CDR2: SGHNT and YYREEE (reference sequence). The CDR3 runs 15 residues. The CDR3 region has the DNA TGTGCCAGCAGCCTGGACAGACGAGCCAAAAACATTCAGTACTTC. Residues: CASSLDRRAKNIQYF.

This clone was recorded only once. This rearrangement joins TRBV4-2 to TRBJ2-3; 9 nucleotides agree with TRBD1. Germline-derived CDR1 and CDR2 are LGHNA and YNFKEQ. With V trimmed by 3 bases and J by 4 bases, 5 bases remained unmatched. The CDR3 is 15 residues long. In DNA form, the CDR3 reads TGTGCCAGCAGCCAGTTGGGACAGGGCCCAGATACGCAGTATTTT. This codes for CASSQLGQGPDTQYF.

The rearrangement uses TRBV18 and TRBJ1-2; TRBD1 matches at 11 bases. CDR3 length equals 15 residues. Germline V lookup: CDR1 KGHSH, CDR2 LQKENI. The trim removed 2 bases at V and 5 bases at J, leaving 4 bases unmatched. This CDR3 is CASSPAGTGGYGYTF. The CDR3 nucleotides read TGTGCCAGCTCACCAGCAGGGACAGGGGGTTATGGCTACACCTTC.

This chain uses TRBV7-8 with TRBJ2-7, with D possibly being TRBD1 (6 bases). The CDR3 covers 18 residues. The V gene's germline CDR1 is SGHVS and CDR2 FQNEAQ. V shed 0 bases and J shed 2 bases, with 20 bases lying between them. CDR3 bases: TGTGCCAGCAGCTTAGCCCGCCTAGGATTGGGGGCAGCCTACGAGCAGTACGTC. It specifies CASSLARLGLGAAYEQYV.

This chain uses TRBV3-1 (or the pseudogene TRBV3-2) with TRBJ1-2, with 8 bases matching TRBD1. The ends lost 4 bases at V and 4 bases at J; junction bases unmatched: 8. In germline, CDR1 is LGHDT, CDR2 YNNKEL (reference sequence). The CDR3 contains 15 residues. CDR3 DNA: TGTGCCAGCAGCCTAGGTATGGGACAGGTCTATGGCTACACCTTC. Amino acids: CASSLGMGQVYGYTF.

The rearrangement links TRBV10-3 to TRBJ2-1, with 7 positions matching TRBD1. Germline loops: CDR1 ENHRY, CDR2 SYGVKD. The CDR3 has 14 amino acids. Unmatched junction bases numbered 5, after V lost 8 bases and J lost 1 base. CDR3 bases: TGTGCCATCCAAGGGGGCCGGTCCTACAATGAGCAGTTCTTC. Translating it yields CAIQGGRSYNEQFF.

The chain carries TRBV7-6 and TRBJ2-5; D is unresolved. Looked up from germline, CDR1 is SGHVS and CDR2 is FNYEAQ. Trimming removed 1 base at V and 1 base at J, with 10 bases between. The CDR3 is made up of 15 amino acids. The CDR3 bases are TGTGCCAGCAGCTTAGGTTTGGTGAGCCAAGAGACCCAGTACTTC. This sequence encodes CASSLGLVSQETQYF.

This clone is a singleton in its sample. The chain joins TRBV7-6 to TRBJ1-2, with no clear D. From germline, CDR1 is SGHVS and CDR2 FNYEAQ. V was clipped by 1 base and J by 2 bases, with 8 bases between them. This CDR3 has 14 amino acids. The CDR3 sequence is CASSLGYSNYGYTF. In nucleotides, the CDR3 is TGTGCCAGCAGCTTAGGGTACAGCAACTATGGCTACACCTTC.

The chain has TRBV7-9 and TRBJ2-5; a weak D match, TRBD1 (6 bases). Deletions cut 5 bases from V and 5 bases from J, with 15 bases between. There are 14 residues in the CDR3. Per the germline V gene, CDR1 is SEHNR and CDR2 is FQNEAQ (reference sequence). Written as DNA, the CDR3 is TGTGCCAGCAGCGACAGAACTCAGGGGGAGACCCAGTACTTC. Residues: CASSDRTQGETQYF.

The J gene is TRBJ2-1, the V gene TRBV30, with a weak D call TRBD1 (6 bases). This CDR3 is built from 17 residues. Germline CDR1 reads GTSNPN; CDR2 reads SVGIG (reference sequence). The ends were cut back, 0 bases at V and 4 bases at J, with 19 bases in the middle. As DNA, the CDR3 is TGTGCCTGGAGTGTAAGGTTGCCCTCGGACAGTTACAATGAGCAGTTCTTC. This encodes CAWSVRLPSDSYNEQFF.

This clone was found once. The chain combines TRBV4-3 with TRBJ2-3; the D is unclear. Germline CDR1 reads LGHNA; CDR2 reads YSLEER. Trimming took 2 bases from V and 3 from J, leaving 6 bases between them. The CDR3 extends over 13 amino acids. CDR3 protein: CASSQQLTDTQYF. The CDR3 DNA follows: TGCGCCAGCAGCCAACAATTGACAGATACGCAGTATTTT.

This clone was seen a single time. J is TRBJ1-4 and V is TRBV5-5; 11 bases agree with TRBD1. V shed 6 bases and J 2 bases; nucleotides not matched to a gene: 3. This CDR3 is 15 amino acids long. Per the germline V gene, CDR1 is SGHKS and CDR2 is YYEKEE (reference sequence). CDR3 nucleotide sequence: TGTGCCAGCAAAAGGACAGGGGGCACTAATGAAAAACTGTTTTTT. This encodes CASKRTGGTNEKLFF.

This rearrangement joins TRBV11-2 to TRBJ1-5; TRBD1 agrees at 7 bases. Trimming took 5 bases from V and 6 from J; bases not matched to a gene: 4. The CDR3 has 13 amino acids. Germline V gene data show CDR1 as SGHAT and CDR2 as FQNNGV. The DNA for the CDR3 is TGTGCCAGCAGCCGACAGGGAGGTCAGCCCCAGCATTTT. This codes for CASSRQGGQPQHF.

This CDR3 reads CASSLPPGLGEAFF. CDR3 nucleotide sequence: TGTGCCAGCAGCTTGCCCCCGGGACTGGGGGAAGCTTTCTTT. V is TRBV5-4 and J is TRBJ1-1, with a possible D match to TRBD1 (5 bases). Trimming took off 1 base at V and 8 bases at J, with 15 bases between the two ends. The CDR3 spans 14 residues. CDR1 and CDR2 (germline): SGHNT, YYREEE (reference sequence).

V usage is TRBV3-1 (or the pseudogene TRBV3-2) and J usage is TRBJ2-7, with TRBD2 matching over 7 bases. Losses at the gene ends were 0 bases for V and 7 bases for J; bases not matched to a gene: 9. Germline V gene sequence: CDR1 LGHDT, CDR2 YNNKEL (reference sequence). The CDR3 totals 15 residues. The CDR3: CASSQDLAGAREQYF. As DNA, the CDR3 is TGTGCCAGCAGCCAAGATTTAGCGGGTGCGAGGGAGCAGTACTTC.